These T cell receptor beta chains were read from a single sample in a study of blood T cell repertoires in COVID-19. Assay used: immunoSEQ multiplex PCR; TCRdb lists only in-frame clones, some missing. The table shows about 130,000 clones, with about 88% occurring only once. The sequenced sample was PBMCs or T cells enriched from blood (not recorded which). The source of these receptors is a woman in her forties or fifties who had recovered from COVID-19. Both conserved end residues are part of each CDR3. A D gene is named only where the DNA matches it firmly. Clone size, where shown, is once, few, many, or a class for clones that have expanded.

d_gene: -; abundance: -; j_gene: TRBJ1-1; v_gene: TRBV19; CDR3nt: TGTGCCAGTAGTATAGCCGCGCAGGCCTTCACTGAAGCTTTCTTT; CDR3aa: CASSIAAQAFTEAFF
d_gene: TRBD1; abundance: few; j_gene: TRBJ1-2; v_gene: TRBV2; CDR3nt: TGTGCCAGCAGTGAGAATTCAGGGGGCACAGGCTACACCTTC; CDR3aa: CASSENSGGTGYTF
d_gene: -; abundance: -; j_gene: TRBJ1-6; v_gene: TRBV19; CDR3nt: TGTGCCAGTAGTATATGGACAGTGGACTCACCCCTCCACTTT; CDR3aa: CASSIWTVDSPLHF
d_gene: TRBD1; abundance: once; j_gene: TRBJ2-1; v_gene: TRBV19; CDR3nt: TGTGCCAGTACCACAGGGACAGCCAGGGGGAATGAGCAGTTCTTC; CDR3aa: CASTTGTARGNEQFF
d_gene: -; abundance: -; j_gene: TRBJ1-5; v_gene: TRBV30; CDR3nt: TGTGCCTGGAGTGGACAGAGCAATCAGCCCCAGCATTTT; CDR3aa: CAWSGQSNQPQHF
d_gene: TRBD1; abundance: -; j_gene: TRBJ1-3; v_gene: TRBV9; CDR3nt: TGTGCCAGCAGCGAGGGACTACAGGGGGCAAACACCATATATTTT; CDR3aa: CASSEGLQGANTIYF
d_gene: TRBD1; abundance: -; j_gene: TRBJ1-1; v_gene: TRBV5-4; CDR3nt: TGTGCCAGCAGTTATTACCGACAGGGGGCTGAAGCTTTCTTT; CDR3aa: CASSYYRQGAEAFF
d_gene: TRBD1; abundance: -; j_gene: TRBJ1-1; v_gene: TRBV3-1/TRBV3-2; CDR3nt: TGTGCCAGCCGGACAGGGATGAACACTGAAGCTTTCTTT; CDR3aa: CASRTGMNTEAFF
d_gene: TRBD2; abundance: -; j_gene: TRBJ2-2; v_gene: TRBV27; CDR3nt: TGTGCCAGCAGTCCCCGGGGAGGGGCCCGACACGTCAGTACCGGGGAGCTGTTTTTT; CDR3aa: CASSPRGGARHVSTGELFF
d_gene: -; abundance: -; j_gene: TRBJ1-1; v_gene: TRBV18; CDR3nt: TGTGCCAGCTCACTCTCGGACATGAACACTGAAGCTTTCTTT; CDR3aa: CASSLSDMNTEAFF
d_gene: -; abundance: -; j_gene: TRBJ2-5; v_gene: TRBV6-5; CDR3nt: TGTGCCAGCAGGGCCAGGGGAACGGGGACCCAGTACTTC; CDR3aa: CASRARGTGTQYF
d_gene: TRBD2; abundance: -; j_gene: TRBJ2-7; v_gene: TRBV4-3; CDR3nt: TGCGCCAGCAGCCCGGGGGGCGAGCAGTACTTC; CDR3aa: CASSPGGEQYF
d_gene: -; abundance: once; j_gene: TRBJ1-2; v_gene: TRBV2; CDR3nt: TGTGCCAGCAGTCCGAGGGGGGGCTACACCTTC; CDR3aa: CASSPRGGYTF